The T cell receptor beta chain under discussion was sequenced for a study of radiotherapy plus CTLA-4 blockade in lung cancer. Study information: Objective response rate was 18%; disease control rate, around 30%. General study findings and limits: Reports state that early shifts in blood T cell clones, with interferon-beta, best predicted response. Tumor-derived TCR clones expanded in blood after radiotherapy plus ipilimumab.

The V gene's germline CDR1 is SNHLY and CDR2 FYNNEI. The CDR3 runs 15 residues. V lost 2 bases, J lost 2 bases, and 3 bases stayed unmatched. This table comes from immunoSEQ multiplex PCR, and its TCRdb copy is limited to in-frame clones, with some not included. This sample carries 45,000 or so clones, approximately 76% of them seen once, and the ten largest clones take 8.3%. In its sample, this clone was seen a few times. Its target is not known. Patients with chemo-refractory metastatic non-small-cell lung cancer received focal radiation plus CTLA-4 blockade with ipilimumab. Sequenced here: peripheral blood, sampled from a patient treated with radiotherapy plus ipilimumab. The V call is TRBV2, the J call TRBJ2-1; 7 bases align to TRBD2. This TCR was sampled from a human donor with non-small cell lung cancer who had stable disease on radiotherapy plus ipilimumab. CDR3 coding DNA: TGTGCCAGCAGTGAAAGTCTAGCGGCCTACAATGAGCAGTTCTTC. Protein sequence: CASSESLAAYNEQFF.